This paragraph covers one TCR beta chain sequence. Its antigen is not known. The entry originates in a study of neoadjuvant nivolumab and ipilimumab in lung cancer. The V gene's germline CDR1 is SGHRS and CDR2 YFSETQ. The CDR3 totals 11 residues. Trimming cost V 1 base and J 9 bases, with 7 bases left between them. Findings of the study overall: Higher pretherapy blood TCR richness went with higher resected-tumor richness.

Using immunoSEQ multiplex PCR, the repertoire was profiled, and TCRdb retains in-frame clones only, with some absent. The sample lists about 27,000 clones; about 78% were seen once. This specimen was tumor tissue, taken after neoadjuvant nivolumab, alone or with ipilimumab, at or shortly before surgery. V is TRBV5-1 and J is TRBJ2-5, with no clear D. The receptor was derived from an adult with non-small cell lung cancer. The DNA for the CDR3 is TGCGCCAGCAGCTTGTATGACTCCCAGTACTTC. Translation: CASSLYDSQYF.